The 12 T cell receptor beta chains presented below share a single source sample, sequenced in a study of T cell repertoires in cytomegalovirus infection. No antigens are known for them. One entry per CDR3 protein results from TCRdb running MiXCR on the reads. This sample has about 500,000 distinct CDR3 sequences, with 30% to 40% found just once. The sample in question was cultured PBMCs, obtained from culture after CMV antigen stimulation. All receptors derive from a human donor in good health (CMV status not recorded). Some clones in this sample may be carry-over from other donors' samples.

Only a few counts were recorded for this clonotype. The gene calls are TRBV9 and TRBJ2-1, with D possibly matching TRBD2 (7 bases). The CDR3 sequence is 17 residues long. V was pared by 4 bases and J by 7 bases, with 24 bases between. From germline, CDR1 is SGDLS and CDR2 YYNGEE. The CDR3 DNA reads as TGTGCCAGCAGCCACATCCAAGGGAGGGGGATCGGGAATGAGCAGTTCTTC. This sequence encodes CASSHIQGRGIGNEQFF.

V and J are TRBV6-5 and TRBJ1-4; D is uncertain. V was clipped by 8 bases and J by 8 bases, with 9 bases between them. The CDR3 runs 11 residues. Germline loops: CDR1 MNHEY, CDR2 SVGAGI. Written as DNA, the CDR3 is TGTGCCAGCCCAACGGAAGAAAAACTGTTTTTT. Its translation is CASPTEEKLFF.

This chain links TRBV25-1 with TRBJ2-4; the D is unclear. This CDR3 region has 14 residues. Germline V gene sequence: CDR1 MGHDK, CDR2 SYGVNS. Trimming pared 8 bases from V and 1 base from J, leaving 12 bases between. CDR3 loop: CASGTPAAKNIQYF. The CDR3, as DNA: TGTGCCAGCGGCACACCGGCGGCCAAAAACATTCAGTACTTC.

V usage is TRBV10-3 and J usage is TRBJ2-7, with 15 bases lining up with TRBD2. The CDR3 length is 18 residues. J was trimmed by 5 bases and V by 2 bases; bases with no gene match: 10. From germline, CDR1 is ENHRY and CDR2 SYGVKD. CDR3 sequence: CAISEPGGTSGRYDEQYF. The CDR3 DNA is TGTGCCATCAGTGAGCCCGGGGGGACTAGCGGGAGGTATGACGAGCAGTACTTC.

This clonotype was detected a few times. This sequence joins TRBV10-3 and TRBJ2-1; TRBD2 might be the D (5 bases). The germline gives CDR1 ENHRY, CDR2 SYGVKD. The CDR3 is 13 amino acids. V was clipped by 4 bases and J by 4 bases, with 8 bases between them. The CDR3 DNA follows: TGTGCCATCAGTGGCCGGGAATACAATGAGCAGTTCTTC. This translates into CAISGREYNEQFF.

The table lists this clonotype with a few counts. The chain joins TRBV14 to TRBJ2-1; 7 bases agree with TRBD1. CDR1 SGHDN and CDR2 FVKESK come from the germline V gene. The CDR3 runs 16 residues. The junction had 12 bases not matched to a gene; V was cut back by 4 bases and J by 6 bases. This chain's CDR3 is CASSPVGQGVVNEQFF. The DNA for the CDR3 is TGTGCCAGCAGCCCCGTCGGGCAGGGGGTTGTCAATGAGCAGTTCTTC.

This clonotype turned up a few times. The chain couples TRBV4-3 to TRBJ2-3, with 10 bases aligning to TRBD2. Germline CDR1 LGHNA, CDR2 YSLEER. V was pared by 1 base and J by 2 bases, with 9 bases of the junction left unmatched. The CDR3 has 18 residues. In DNA, the CDR3 is TGCGCCAGCAGCCAAGGCTGGCTAACTAGCGGGGACACAGATACGCAGTATTTT. This gives the protein CASSQGWLTSGDTDTQYF.

The CDR3 nucleotides read TGTGCCAGTAGTATGATCAAGGGTCGCGATCAGCCCCAGCATTTT. Protein: CASSMIKGRDQPQHF. V usage is TRBV19 and J usage is TRBJ1-5; no reliable D call. CDR3 length equals 15 residues. Deletions cut 3 bases from V and 5 bases from J, with 14 bases between. Germline V gene lookup returns CDR1 LNHDA and CDR2 SQIVND (reference sequence).

This clonotype has just a few counts. The rearrangement uses TRBV5-6 and TRBJ2-5; a weak D match, TRBD2 (6 bases). This CDR3 is 15 amino acids long. The V gene's germline CDR1 is SGHDT and CDR2 YYEEEE. V was cut by 2 bases and J by 4 bases, with 15 bases left in between. The CDR3 sequence is CASSLLAIHGETQYF. CDR3 bases: TGTGCCAGCAGCTTACTAGCCATTCATGGAGAGACCCAGTACTTC. The complete variable domain, with remaining parts taken from reference TRBV5-6 and TRBJ2-5, reads DAGVTQSPTHLIKTRGQQVTLRCSPKSGHDTVSWYQQALGQGPQFIFQYYEEEERQRGNFPDRFSGHQFPNYSSELNVNALLLGDSALYLCASSLLAIHGETQYFGPGTRLLVL.

This clonotype was counted many times. The chain employs TRBV7-2 and TRBJ2-5; 9 nucleotides align to TRBD1. After removal of 4 bases from V and 5 bases from J, the junction contained 8 bases not matched to a gene. The CDR3 is 15 residues long. The V gene's germline CDR1 is SGHTA and CDR2 FQGNSA. The CDR3 loop is CASSSYRGLQETQYF. In nucleotides, the CDR3 is TGTGCCAGCAGCTCATACAGGGGGCTACAGGAGACCCAGTACTTC.

This clonotype was observed a handful of times. This chain joins TRBV7-9 and TRBJ1-2; no reliable D call. Trimming removed 5 bases at V and 8 bases at J, with 18 bases between. CDR3 length: 14 residues. Germline V CDR1 and CDR2: SEHNR, FQNEAQ (reference sequence). This CDR3 is CASSPGLLGEGYTF. The CDR3 coding sequence is TGTGCCAGCAGCCCGGGTCTTCTCGGGGAGGGCTACACCTTC. Combining the CDR3 with reference TRBV7-9 and TRBJ1-2 gives the whole variable domain DTGVSQNPRHKITKRGQNVTFRCDPISEHNRLYWYRQTLGQGPEFLTYFQNEAQLEKSRLLSDRFSAERPKGSFSTLEIQRTEQGDSAMYLCASSPGLLGEGYTFGSGTRLTVV.

This clonotype has a handful of counts. The V call is TRBV12-3 or TRBV12-4, the J call TRBJ2-3; the D is unclear. Trimming pared 5 bases from V and 5 bases from J, leaving 11 bases between. The CDR3 is 13 residues long. The CDR3 nucleotides read TGTGCCAGCAGTCCCTCTTGGGGAGATACGCAGTATTTT. It is translated as CASSPSWGDTQYF.